The subject of this entry is one TCR beta chain. Its specificity is not known. The data are from a study of T cell repertoires in cytomegalovirus infection. Overall study context: Both a matching HLA type and CMV infection were indicated by public TCR beta signatures.

The CDR3 is made up of 16 amino acids. Germline V gives CDR1 SGHDN, CDR2 FVKESK. V was pared by 1 base and J by 4 bases, with 17 bases between. TCRdb re-called the reads through MiXCR, storing one row per CDR3 protein. The sample lists 150,000 or so distinct CDR3 sequences, approximately 17% occurring once. Study outcomes and limitations: Based on cumulative public TCR beta family frequency, carriers of CMV plus the relevant HLA were identified.

This TCR came from a human donor in good health (CMV status not recorded). Some clones in this sample may be carry-over from other donors' samples. Sequenced sample: CD8+ T cells from PBMCs. The chain is built from TRBV14 and TRBJ2-7; D is perhaps TRBD2 (6 bases). The CDR3 sequence: CASSQGSGIYPYEQYF. For the CDR3, the DNA is TGTGCCAGCAGCCAAGGTAGCGGCATATATCCTTACGAGCAGTACTTC.